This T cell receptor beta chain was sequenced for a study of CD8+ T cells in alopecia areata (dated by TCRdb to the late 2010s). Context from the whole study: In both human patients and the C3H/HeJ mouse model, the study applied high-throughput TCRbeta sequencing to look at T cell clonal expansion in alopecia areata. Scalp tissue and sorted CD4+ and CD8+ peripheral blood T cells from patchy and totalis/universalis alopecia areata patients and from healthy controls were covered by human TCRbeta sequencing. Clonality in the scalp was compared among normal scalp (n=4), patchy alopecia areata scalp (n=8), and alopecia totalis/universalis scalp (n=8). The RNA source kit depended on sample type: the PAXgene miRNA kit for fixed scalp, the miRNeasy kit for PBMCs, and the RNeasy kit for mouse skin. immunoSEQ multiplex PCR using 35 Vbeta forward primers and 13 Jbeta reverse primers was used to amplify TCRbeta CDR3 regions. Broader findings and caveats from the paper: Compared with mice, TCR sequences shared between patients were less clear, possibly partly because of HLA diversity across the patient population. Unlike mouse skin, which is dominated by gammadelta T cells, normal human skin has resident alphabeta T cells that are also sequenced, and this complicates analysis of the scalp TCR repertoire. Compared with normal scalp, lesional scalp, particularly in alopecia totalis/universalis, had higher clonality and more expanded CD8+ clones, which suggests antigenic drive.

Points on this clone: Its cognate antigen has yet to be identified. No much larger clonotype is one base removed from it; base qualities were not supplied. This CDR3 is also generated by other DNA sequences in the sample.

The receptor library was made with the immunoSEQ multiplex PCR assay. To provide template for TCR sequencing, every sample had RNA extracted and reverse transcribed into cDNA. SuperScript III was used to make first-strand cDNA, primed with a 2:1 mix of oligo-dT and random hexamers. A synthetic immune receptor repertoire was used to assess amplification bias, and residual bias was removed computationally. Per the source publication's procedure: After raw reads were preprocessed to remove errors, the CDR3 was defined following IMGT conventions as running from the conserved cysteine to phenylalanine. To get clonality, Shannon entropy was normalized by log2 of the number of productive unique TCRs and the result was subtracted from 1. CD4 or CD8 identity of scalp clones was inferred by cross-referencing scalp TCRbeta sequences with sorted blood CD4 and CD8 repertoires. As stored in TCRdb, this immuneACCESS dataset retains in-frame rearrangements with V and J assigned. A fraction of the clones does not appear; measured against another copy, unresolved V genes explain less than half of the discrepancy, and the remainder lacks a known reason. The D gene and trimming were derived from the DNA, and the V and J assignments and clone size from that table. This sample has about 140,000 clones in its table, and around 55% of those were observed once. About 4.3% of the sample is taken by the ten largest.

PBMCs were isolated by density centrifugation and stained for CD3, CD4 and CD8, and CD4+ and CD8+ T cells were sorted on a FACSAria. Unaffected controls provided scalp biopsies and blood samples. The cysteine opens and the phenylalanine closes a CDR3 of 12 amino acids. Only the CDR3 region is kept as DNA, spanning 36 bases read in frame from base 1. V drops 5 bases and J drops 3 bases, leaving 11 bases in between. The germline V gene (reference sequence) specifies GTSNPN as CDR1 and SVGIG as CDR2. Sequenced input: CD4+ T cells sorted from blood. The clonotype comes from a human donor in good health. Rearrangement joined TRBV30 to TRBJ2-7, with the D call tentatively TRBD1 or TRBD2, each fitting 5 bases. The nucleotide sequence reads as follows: TGTGCCTGGTCGAGGGGTGGCTACGAGCAGTACTTC. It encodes CAWSRGGYEQYF.